These 8 T cell receptor beta chains were all obtained from the same sample, sequenced in a study of beta chain features in type 1 diabetes. Since all of the isolated RNA was reverse transcribed, expressed TCRB transcripts were what got sequenced. Sequenced by immunoSEQ multiplex PCR; TCRdb stores in-frame clones only, minus some. The data hold about 320,000 clones, with around 15% observed a single time. Sequenced input: central memory CD4+ T cells from blood. The source is a man younger than 45 in good health.

The table lists this clone with a few counts. V gene TRBV19 combines with J gene TRBJ2-3; D unclear. Germline V gene data show CDR1 as LNHDA and CDR2 as SQIVND (reference sequence). This CDR3 has 12 amino acids. V gave up 5 bases and J gave up 6 bases, with 9 bases separating them. CDR3 loop: CASSANLDTQYF. Here the CDR3 DNA reads TGTGCCAGTAGTGCGAACTTGGATACGCAGTATTTT. Full variable domain (missing parts from reference TRBV19 and TRBJ2-3): DGGITQSPKYLFRKEGQNVTLSCEQNLNHDAMYWYRQDPGQGLRLIYYSQIVNDFQKGDIAEGYSVSREKKESFPLTVTSAQKNPTAFYLCASSANLDTQYFGPGTRLTVL.

V gene TRBV25-1 combines with J gene TRBJ2-7; 7 bases agree with TRBD1. The germline V gene has CDR1 MGHDK and CDR2 SYGVNS. V shed 1 base and J 2 bases; nucleotides not matched to a gene: 8. The CDR3 covers 16 residues. DNA of the CDR3: TGTGCCAGCAGTGAATGGGAACAGGGGATTCCCTACGAGCAGTACGTC. Translated: CASSEWEQGIPYEQYV.

V gene TRBV7-2 combines with J gene TRBJ1-6, with a weak D call TRBD1 (6 bases). The CDR3 runs 15 residues. CDR1 is SGHTA, CDR2 FQGNSA, per germline. Trimming cost V 5 bases and J 10 bases, with 18 bases left between them. The chain's CDR3 is CASSTTGPGESPLHF. For the CDR3, the DNA is TGTGCCAGCAGCACAACAGGGCCAGGTGAATCACCCCTCCACTTT. The full variable domain, its missing parts supplied by reference TRBV7-2 and TRBJ1-6, is GAGVSQSPSNKVTEKGKDVELRCDPISGHTALYWYRQSLGQGLEFLIYFQGNSAPDKSGLPSDRFSAERTGGSVSTLTIQRTQQEDSAVYLCASSTTGPGESPLHFGNGTRLTVT.

The chain links TRBV5-4 to TRBJ1-2, with D unresolved. The CDR3 consists of 13 residues. Trimming pared 8 bases from V and 6 bases from J, leaving 17 bases between. Germline V gives CDR1 SGHNT, CDR2 YYREEE (reference sequence). Here the CDR3 reads CASRSERIDGYTF. In nucleotides, the CDR3 is TGTGCCAGTAGGAGCGAGAGAATAGATGGCTACACCTTC.

This clone was detected only a few times. This rearrangement joins TRBV11-1 to TRBJ1-1; D is perhaps TRBD1 (5 bases). Trimming stripped 3 bases from V and 6 bases from J, with 14 bases between. This CDR3 is 14 amino acids long. Germline V gene sequence: CDR1 SGHAT, CDR2 FQDESV (reference sequence). CDR3 in DNA: TGTGCCAGCAGCTTTCGGGTAGGGACCCCTGAAGCTTTCTTT. It is translated as CASSFRVGTPEAFF.

This clone came up once. This sequence joins TRBV5-6 and TRBJ2-5; 8 nucleotides align to TRBD1. V lost 4 bases to trimming and J lost 7 bases; unmatched junction nucleotides: 9. Germline lookup yields CDR1 SGHDT and CDR2 YYEEEE. The length of the CDR3 is 14 residues. The CDR3 sequence is CASSQDRGWGTQYF. The CDR3 region has the DNA TGTGCCAGCAGCCAAGACAGGGGATGGGGGACCCAGTACTTC.

Many counts were recorded for this clone. V and J are TRBV4-3 and TRBJ2-6; D not resolved. Germline V lookup: CDR1 LGHNA, CDR2 YSLEER. V was trimmed by 0 bases and J by 0 bases, leaving 9 bases between them. This CDR3 has 17 amino acids. The chain's CDR3 is CASSQDRAVSGANVLTF. The CDR3 DNA sequence: TGCGCCAGCAGCCAAGATCGGGCCGTCTCTGGGGCCAACGTCCTGACTTTC.

This clone was found a few times. This rearrangement joins TRBV6-5 to TRBJ2-3; TRBD2 matches 9 bases. CDR1 MNHEY and CDR2 SVGAGI come from the germline V gene. This CDR3 region has 16 residues. J lost 3 bases, V lost 2 bases, and 6 bases had no gene match. CDR3 in amino acids: CASSYTSAGGTDTQYF. CDR3 bases: TGTGCCAGCAGTTACACCTCAGCGGGAGGAACAGATACGCAGTATTTT.